This T cell receptor (beta chain) is drawn from a study of T cells in Graves' hyperthyroidism and ophthalmopathy. Remarks on this clonotype: No antigen is known for it. One end of the junction varies from germline; a read error may be responsible.

Broader study findings: Ophthalmopathy prediction by the model preceded onset by a median approximately 6.9 months. From stable hyperthyroidism, ophthalmopathy was separated by a 13 V-J model.

Researchers took RNA transcripts and amplified the TCR beta CDR3 regions from them. The TCR CDR3 first-round RT-PCR relied on the HTBI primer set. TCRdb independently ran MiXCR on the multiplex PCR reads; one entry per CDR3 protein. The sample lists 600,000 to 700,000 distinct CDR3 sequences; approximately 42% were seen once. Exclusion of a patient resulted from uncontrolled infection, other autoimmune disease, pregnancy or lactation. Diagnoses used clinical symptoms, serum thyroxine and TRAb, thyroid ultrasound and orbital computed tomography. CDR1 and CDR2 (germline): SGHRS, YFSETQ. The CDR3 spans 13 residues.

Sequenced: peripheral blood or thyroid tissue (not recorded which). The sequence derives from an adult man with Graves' disease, either hyperthyroidism or ophthalmopathy (not recorded which). This chain uses TRBV5-1 with TRBJ1-2, with D hard to call. The DNA for the CDR3 is TGCACCAGCAGCTTGGGGAATTTGGATGGCTACACCTTC. Protein product: CTSSLGNLDGYTF. The whole variable domain, filled in from reference TRBV5-1 and TRBJ1-2, reads KAGVTQTPRYLIKTRGQQVTLSCSPISGHRSVSWYQQTPGQGLQFLFEYFSETQRNKGNFPGRFSGRQFSNSRSEMNVSTLELGDSALYLCTSSLGNLDGYTFGSGTRLTVV.